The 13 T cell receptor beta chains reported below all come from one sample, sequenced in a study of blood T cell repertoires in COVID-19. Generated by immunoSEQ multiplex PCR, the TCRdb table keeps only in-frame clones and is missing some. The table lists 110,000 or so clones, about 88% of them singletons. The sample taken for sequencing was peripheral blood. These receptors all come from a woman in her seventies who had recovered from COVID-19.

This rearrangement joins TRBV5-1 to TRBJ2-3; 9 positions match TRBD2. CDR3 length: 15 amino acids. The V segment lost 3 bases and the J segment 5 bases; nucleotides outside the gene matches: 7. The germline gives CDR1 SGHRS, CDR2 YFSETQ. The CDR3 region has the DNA TGCGCCAGCAGCTCGAGCGGGAGGTCGGTAGATACGCAGTATTTT. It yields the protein CASSSSGRSVDTQYF.

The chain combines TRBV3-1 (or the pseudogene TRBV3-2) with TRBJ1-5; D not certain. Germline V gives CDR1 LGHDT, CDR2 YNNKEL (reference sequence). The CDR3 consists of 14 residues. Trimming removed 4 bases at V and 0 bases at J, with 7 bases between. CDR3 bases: TGTGCCAGCAGCCTACGGGGTAGCAATCAGCCCCAGCATTTT. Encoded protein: CASSLRGSNQPQHF.

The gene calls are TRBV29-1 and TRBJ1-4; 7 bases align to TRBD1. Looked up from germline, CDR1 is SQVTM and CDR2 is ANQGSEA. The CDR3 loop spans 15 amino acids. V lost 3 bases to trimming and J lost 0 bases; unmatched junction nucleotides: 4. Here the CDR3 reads CSVEGTGATNEKLFF. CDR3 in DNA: TGCAGCGTTGAGGGTACAGGGGCAACTAATGAAAAACTGTTTTTT.

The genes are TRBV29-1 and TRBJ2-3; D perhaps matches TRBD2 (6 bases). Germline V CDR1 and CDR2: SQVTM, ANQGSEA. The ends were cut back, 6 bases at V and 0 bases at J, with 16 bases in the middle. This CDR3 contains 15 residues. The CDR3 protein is CSVAGTPGSTDTQYF. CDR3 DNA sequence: TGCAGCGTCGCCGGGACTCCGGGGAGCACAGATACGCAGTATTTT.

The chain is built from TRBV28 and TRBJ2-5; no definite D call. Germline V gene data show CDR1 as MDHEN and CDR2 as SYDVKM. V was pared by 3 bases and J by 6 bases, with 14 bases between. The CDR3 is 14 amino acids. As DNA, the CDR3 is TGTGCCAGCAGTTTTGTGAGTCCCAAACAGACCCAGTACTTC. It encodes CASSFVSPKQTQYF.

The CDR3 DNA follows: TGTGCCAGCAGTTTATCGTGGGAGCTTGAGCAGTTCTTC. This sequence encodes CASSLSWELEQFF. V gene TRBV27 combines with J gene TRBJ2-1, with D maybe TRBD2 (5 bases). Trimming stripped 0 bases from V and 9 bases from J, with 9 bases between. The germline CDR1 and CDR2 sequences are MNHEY and SMNVEV (reference sequence). This CDR3 comprises 13 residues.

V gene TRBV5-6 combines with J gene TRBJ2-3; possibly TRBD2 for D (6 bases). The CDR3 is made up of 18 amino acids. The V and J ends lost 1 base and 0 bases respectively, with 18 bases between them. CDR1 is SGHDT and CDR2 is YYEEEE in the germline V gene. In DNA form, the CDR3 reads TGTGCCAGCAGCTTGTACGGACATAGCGGTGCTAGCACAGATACGCAGTATTTT. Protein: CASSLYGHSGASTDTQYF.

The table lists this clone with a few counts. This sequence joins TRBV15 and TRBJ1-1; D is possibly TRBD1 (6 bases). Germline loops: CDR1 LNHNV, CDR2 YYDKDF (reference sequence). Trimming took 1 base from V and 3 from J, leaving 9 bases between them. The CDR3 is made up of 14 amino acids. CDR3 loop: CATSRVEGDTEAFF. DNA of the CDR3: TGTGCCACCAGCAGAGTTGAGGGGGACACTGAAGCTTTCTTT.

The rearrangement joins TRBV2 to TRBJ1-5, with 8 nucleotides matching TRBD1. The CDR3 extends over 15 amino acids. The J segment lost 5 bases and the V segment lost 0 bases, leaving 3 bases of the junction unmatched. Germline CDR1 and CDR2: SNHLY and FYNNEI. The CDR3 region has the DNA TGTGCCAGCAGTGAAGCCGGGACAGGCCATCAGCCCCAGCATTTT. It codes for CASSEAGTGHQPQHF.

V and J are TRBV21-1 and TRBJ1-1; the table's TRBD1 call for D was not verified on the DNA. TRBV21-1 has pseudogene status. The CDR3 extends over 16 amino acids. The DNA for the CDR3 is TGTGCCAGCATCCCGGACACCCTACCAACAGGGACTGAAGCTTTCTTT. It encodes CASIPDTLPTGTEAFF.

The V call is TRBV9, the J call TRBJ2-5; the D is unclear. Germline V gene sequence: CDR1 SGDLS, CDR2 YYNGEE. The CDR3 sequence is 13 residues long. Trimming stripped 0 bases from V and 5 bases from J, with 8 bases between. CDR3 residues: CASSVATRETQYF. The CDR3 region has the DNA TGTGCCAGCAGCGTAGCTACGAGGGAGACCCAGTACTTC.

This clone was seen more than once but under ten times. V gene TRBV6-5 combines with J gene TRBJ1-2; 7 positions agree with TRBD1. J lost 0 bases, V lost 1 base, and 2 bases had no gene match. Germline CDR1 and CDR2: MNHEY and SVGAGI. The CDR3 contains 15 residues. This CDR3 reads CASSYLGTANYGYTF. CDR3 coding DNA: TGTGCCAGCAGTTACTTGGGGACAGCTAACTATGGCTACACCTTC.

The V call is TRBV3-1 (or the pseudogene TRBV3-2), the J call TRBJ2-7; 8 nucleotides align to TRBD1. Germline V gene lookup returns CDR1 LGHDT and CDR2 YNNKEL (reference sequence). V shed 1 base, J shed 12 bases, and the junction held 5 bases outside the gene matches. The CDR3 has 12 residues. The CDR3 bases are TGTGCCAGCAGCCAAGCAGGGGGCGCGGGGTACTTC. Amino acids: CASSQAGGAGYF.